One and the same sample provided the 29 T cell receptor beta chains below, sequenced in a study of T cell responses to AZD1222 COVID-19 vaccine. Repertoires were generated with immunoSEQ multiplex PCR, while TCRdb's copy carries only in-frame clones and drops some. The table shows about 100,000 clones, with about 89% occurring only once. Sequenced here: peripheral blood, sampled 28 days after the second AZD1222 dose. Receptors were obtained from an adult who received the AZD1222 COVID-19 vaccine.

The chain couples TRBV4-1 to TRBJ1-2, with 9 bases fitting TRBD1. From germline, CDR1 is MGHRA and CDR2 YSYEKL. V lost 1 base and J lost 8; bases outside the gene matches: 11. The CDR3 contains 16 residues. The CDR3 DNA is TGCGCCAGCAGCCAAGTCGTCACAGGGGGCGCTTGGGGCTACACCTTC. It encodes CASSQVVTGGAWGYTF.

The chain recombines TRBV7-2 with TRBJ2-1, with 10 bases fitting TRBD2. The CDR3 is 15 amino acids. Germline V gene sequence: CDR1 SGHTA, CDR2 FQGNSA. J gave up 9 bases and V 2 bases, and 7 bases lay outside the gene matches. This CDR3 is CASSLRSLAGLEQFF. The CDR3 nucleotides are TGTGCCAGCAGCTTAAGGTCACTAGCGGGACTTGAGCAGTTCTTC. Variable domain in full (rest from reference TRBV7-2 and TRBJ2-1): GAGVSQSPSNKVTEKGKDVELRCDPISGHTALYWYRQSLGQGLEFLIYFQGNSAPDKSGLPSDRFSAERTGGSVSTLTIQRTQQEDSAVYLCASSLRSLAGLEQFFGPGTRLTVL.

The rearrangement joins TRBV28 to TRBJ2-7; maybe TRBD1 (5 bases). The CDR3 length is 12 residues. Germline V gene data show CDR1 as MDHEN and CDR2 as SYDVKM. The V end lost 5 bases, the J end lost 6 bases, and 11 bases lay between the germline ends. The CDR3 DNA sequence: TGTGCCAGCAGTCCACAGGTCGGCGAGCAGTACTTC. Protein product: CASSPQVGEQYF.

This chain uses TRBV9 with TRBJ2-7; 12 nucleotides agree with TRBD2. V lost 3 bases to trimming and J lost 2 bases; unmatched junction nucleotides: 6. This CDR3 spans 16 amino acids. Germline CDR1 is SGDLS and CDR2 is YYNGEE. CDR3 in DNA: TGTGCCAGCAGCGGAACGACTAGCGGGAGTACCTACGAGCAGTACTTC. As protein: CASSGTTSGSTYEQYF.

The CDR3 DNA reads TGTGCCAGCAGCTTAGAGGTAGGGGGTCAGCCCCAGCATTTT. Translating it yields CASSLEVGGQPQHF. The V gene is TRBV7-8, the J gene TRBJ1-5; TRBD1 might be the D (6 bases). Per the germline V gene, CDR1 is SGHVS and CDR2 is FQNEAQ. The germline V and J ends were trimmed by 1 base and 6 bases, with 10 bases remaining between them. This CDR3 contains 14 residues.

J is TRBJ1-1 and V is TRBV29-1; 8 positions match TRBD1. The trim removed 4 bases at V and 0 bases at J, leaving 4 bases unmatched. Germline assignment: CDR1 SQVTM and CDR2 ANQGSEA. The CDR3 totals 14 residues. CDR3 nucleotides: TGCAGCGTTGCCCCGACAGGGGTGAACACTGAAGCTTTCTTT. This sequence encodes CSVAPTGVNTEAFF.

The chain links TRBV20-1 to TRBJ2-3; D possibly corresponds to TRBD1 (5 bases). V was pared by 6 bases and J by 1 base, with 5 bases between. The CDR3 length is 11 residues. The germline gives CDR1 DFQATT, CDR2 SNEGSKA (reference sequence). CDR3: CSAGGTDTQYF. CDR3 nucleotide sequence: TGCAGTGCAGGGGGCACAGATACGCAGTATTTT.

The chain's CDR3 is CASSRTSVDPSTDTQYF. The CDR3 coding sequence is TGTGCCAGCAGCCGCACCTCGGTGGACCCCAGCACAGATACGCAGTATTTT. J is TRBJ2-3 and V is TRBV7-9, with no clear D. The CDR3 is 17 residues long. CDR1 and CDR2 from the germline V gene are SEHNR and FQNEAQ (reference sequence). V shed 5 bases and J shed 0 bases, with 18 bases lying between them.

The V and J genes are TRBV5-1 and TRBJ1-5; 7 nucleotides agree with TRBD1. This CDR3 spans 15 amino acids. Looked up from germline, CDR1 is SGHRS and CDR2 is YFSETQ. V lost 4 bases to trimming and J lost 0 bases; unmatched junction nucleotides: 4. DNA for the CDR3: TGCGCCAGCAGCCCGGGACAGTATAGCAATCAGCCCCAGCATTTT. Translation gives CASSPGQYSNQPQHF.

This clone was seen a handful of times. The chain has TRBV12-3 or TRBV12-4 and TRBJ1-2; tentatively, D is TRBD1 (5 bases). The length of the CDR3 is 13 residues. Trimming shortened V by 5 bases and J by 7 bases, and 14 bases separated the two germline ends. The CDR3 DNA sequence: TGTGCCAGCAGTCTCGGCGGGGGGAGTGGCTACACCTTC. The encoded protein is CASSLGGGSGYTF.

V gene TRBV7-2 combines with J gene TRBJ2-1; 7 positions agree with TRBD2. With 5 bases clipped from V and 9 bases from J, the junction kept 19 bases outside the gene matches. Germline V gene lookup returns CDR1 SGHTA and CDR2 FQGNSA. This CDR3 is built from 17 residues. The CDR3 protein is CASSPRRNRRPGGEQFF. CDR3 in DNA: TGTGCCAGCAGCCCACGCCGGAATAGGCGACCGGGGGGTGAGCAGTTCTTC. Variable domain in full (rest from reference TRBV7-2 and TRBJ2-1): GAGVSQSPSNKVTEKGKDVELRCDPISGHTALYWYRQSLGQGLEFLIYFQGNSAPDKSGLPSDRFSAERTGGSVSTLTIQRTQQEDSAVYLCASSPRRNRRPGGEQFFGPGTRLTVL.

This chain connects TRBV27 to TRBJ1-1; D perhaps matches TRBD1 (6 bases). There are 14 residues in the CDR3. V was shortened by 5 bases and J by 11 bases, with 21 bases between the two germline ends. Germline V gene lookup returns CDR1 MNHEY and CDR2 SMNVEV (reference sequence). The CDR3 is CASSPGRGQPRAFF. The CDR3 nucleotides read TGTGCCAGCAGTCCCGGCAGGGGCCAACCTAGGGCTTTCTTT.

In its sample, this clone was seen once. CDR3 sequence reads: CASSLWDTQYF. The CDR3 DNA reads as TGTGCCAGCAGTTTATGGGATACGCAGTATTTT. This sequence joins TRBV28 and TRBJ2-3, with D unclear. The CDR3 is made up of 11 amino acids. V shed 0 bases and J shed 6 bases, with 1 base lying between them. Germline V gene data show CDR1 as MDHEN and CDR2 as SYDVKM.

The chain combines TRBV29-1 with TRBJ1-1; tentatively, D is TRBD1 (6 bases). Germline values: CDR1 SQVTM, CDR2 ANQGSEA. The V gene lost 7 bases and the J gene lost 3 bases, with 18 bases spanning the gap. This CDR3 is 14 amino acids long. The DNA of the CDR3 is TGCAGCGCTGGCGGGGGGGGCGAGTACACTGAAGCTTTCTTT. Translating it yields CSAGGGGEYTEAFF.

The chain links TRBV27 to TRBJ1-2; weak D call: TRBD1 (5 bases). CDR1 and CDR2 from the germline V gene are MNHEY and SMNVEV (reference sequence). The CDR3 has 14 amino acids. V dropped 2 bases and J dropped 5 bases, with 12 bases sitting between them. The CDR3 sequence: CASSLDGGMYGYTF. CDR3 sequence (DNA): TGTGCCAGCAGTTTAGACGGGGGTATGTATGGCTACACCTTC.

Here the CDR3 DNA reads TGTGCCAGCAGCCAACGGGTGCTAGCGGGAGGGAAAGAGCAGTACTTC. Its translation: CASSQRVLAGGKEQYF. The rearrangement joins TRBV3-1 (or the pseudogene TRBV3-2) to TRBJ2-7, with 12 bases matching TRBD2. The germline V gene has CDR1 LGHDT and CDR2 YNNKEL (reference sequence). The CDR3 is made up of 16 amino acids. V lost 2 bases to trimming and J lost 7 bases; unmatched junction nucleotides: 9.

V and J are TRBV5-1 and TRBJ1-1; D unclear. CDR1 is SGHRS, CDR2 YFSETQ, per germline. CDR3 length equals 14 residues. V lost 7 bases, J lost 1 base, and 14 bases lay in between. The CDR3 loop is CASRSGSTNTEAFF. Here the CDR3 DNA reads TGCGCCAGCCGGTCGGGCAGCACGAACACTGAAGCTTTCTTT.

The chain couples TRBV27 to TRBJ1-1, with 7 nucleotides matching TRBD1. The CDR3 extends over 14 amino acids. Per the germline V gene, CDR1 is MNHEY and CDR2 is SMNVEV (reference sequence). With 2 bases clipped from V and 4 bases from J, the junction kept 4 bases outside the gene matches. The CDR3 DNA sequence: TGTGCCAGCAGTTTAGACAGGGAAATCACTGAAGCTTTCTTT. Translation: CASSLDREITEAFF.

This sequence joins TRBV7-9 and TRBJ1-1; D is undetermined. The V end was cut by 3 bases, the J end by 7 bases, with 12 bases between. In germline, CDR1 is SEHNR, CDR2 FQNEAQ (reference sequence). The CDR3 runs 13 residues. CDR3: CASSFTTSGEAFF. The CDR3 region has the DNA TGTGCCAGCAGCTTCACAACTAGCGGTGAAGCTTTCTTT.

On this clone itself: Relative to the germline gene, one junction end is altered; a read error may explain this. The rearrangement uses TRBV19 and TRBJ1-5; 7 nucleotides agree with TRBD1. This CDR3 comprises 15 residues. Per germline, CDR1 LNHDA and CDR2 SQIVND (reference sequence). CDR3 loop: CASIELEGGNQPQHF. In DNA form, the CDR3 reads TGTGCCAGTATCGAGTTGGAAGGGGGCAACCAGCCCCAGCATTTT.

This chain uses TRBV14 with TRBJ2-1, with 11 bases fitting TRBD2. V lost 4 bases, J lost 8 bases, and 7 bases stayed unmatched. This CDR3 has 15 residues. Germline loops: CDR1 SGHDN, CDR2 FVKESK. In nucleotides, the CDR3 is TGTGCCAGCAGCCTGGGACTAGCGGTTAATCATGAGCAGTTCTTC. This sequence encodes CASSLGLAVNHEQFF.

The chain carries TRBV27 and TRBJ1-6, with D uncertain. The germline V and J ends were trimmed by 5 bases and 4 bases, with 15 bases remaining between them. The CDR3 has 16 amino acids. The germline gives CDR1 MNHEY, CDR2 SMNVEV (reference sequence). CDR3 bases: TGTGCCAGCAGTCTACAGATGAACCTTTATAATTCACCCCTCCACTTT. It translates to CASSLQMNLYNSPLHF.

The rearrangement uses TRBV5-4 and TRBJ2-1, with a weak D call TRBD2 (6 bases). V was cut by 1 base and J by 8 bases, with 13 bases left in between. Germline V gene data show CDR1 as SGHNT and CDR2 as YYREEE (reference sequence). The CDR3 extends over 14 amino acids. The CDR3 nucleotides read TGTGCCAGCAGCTTGCGGAAAACGGGGGATGAGCAGTTCTTC. It specifies CASSLRKTGDEQFF.

This chain links TRBV9 with TRBJ1-2; a possible D gene is TRBD1 (5 bases). V was shortened by 4 bases and J by 3 bases, with 16 bases between the two germline ends. CDR3 size: 15 residues. Germline V gene lookup returns CDR1 SGDLS and CDR2 YYNGEE. The CDR3 DNA follows: TGTGCCAGCAGCCCGACCGGGACGGATGACTATGGCTACACCTTC. This codes for CASSPTGTDDYGYTF.

Worth noting for this clone: The junction and the germline gene differ at one end; a read error may be behind it. V gene TRBV7-9 combines with J gene TRBJ2-7; D could derive from TRBD1 or TRBD2 (5 bases each). This CDR3 has 11 amino acids. CDR1 SEHNR and CDR2 FQNEAQ come from the germline V gene (reference sequence). CDR3 protein: CASSYTEGFAF. The CDR3 coding sequence is TGTGCCAGCAGCTACACTGAGGGGTTCGCCTTC.

This rearrangement joins TRBV3-1 (or the pseudogene TRBV3-2) to TRBJ2-5; D is possibly TRBD2 (6 bases). From germline, CDR1 is LGHDT and CDR2 YNNKEL (reference sequence). The germline V and J ends were trimmed by 1 base and 1 base, with 16 bases remaining between them. The CDR3 is made up of 17 amino acids. DNA for the CDR3: TGTGCCAGCAGCCAAGGAAGGAGGGGCCCCCTCCAAGAGACCCAGTACTTC. Translating gives CASSQGRRGPLQETQYF.

The rearrangement uses TRBV9 and TRBJ1-4, with 9 bases matching TRBD1. J gave up 8 bases and V 4 bases, and 9 bases lay outside the gene matches. CDR1 is SGDLS and CDR2 is YYNGEE in the germline V gene. The CDR3 has 15 residues. This chain's CDR3 is CASSLGTGLGEKLFF. The CDR3 coding sequence is TGTGCCAGCAGCCTCGGGACAGGGCTGGGCGAAAAACTGTTTTTT.

V gene TRBV24-1 combines with J gene TRBJ1-1; TRBD1 might be the D (5 bases). Looked up from germline, CDR1 is KGHDR and CDR2 is SFDVKD. Trimming took 3 bases from V and 7 from J, leaving 20 bases between them. The CDR3 loop spans 16 amino acids. The CDR3 DNA is TGTGCCACCAGTGATGGCCTCGACGAGGGGCCAGGTGAAGCTTTCTTT. The encoded protein is CATSDGLDEGPGEAFF.

This chain links TRBV20-1 with TRBJ2-5; D gene uncertain. Germline V lookup: CDR1 DFQATT, CDR2 SNEGSKA (reference sequence). The CDR3 is made up of 11 amino acids. V lost 3 bases and J lost 5, with 7 bases in between. As DNA, the CDR3 is TGCAGTGCTAGGGTCCGGGAGACCCAGTACTTC. Residues: CSARVRETQYF.